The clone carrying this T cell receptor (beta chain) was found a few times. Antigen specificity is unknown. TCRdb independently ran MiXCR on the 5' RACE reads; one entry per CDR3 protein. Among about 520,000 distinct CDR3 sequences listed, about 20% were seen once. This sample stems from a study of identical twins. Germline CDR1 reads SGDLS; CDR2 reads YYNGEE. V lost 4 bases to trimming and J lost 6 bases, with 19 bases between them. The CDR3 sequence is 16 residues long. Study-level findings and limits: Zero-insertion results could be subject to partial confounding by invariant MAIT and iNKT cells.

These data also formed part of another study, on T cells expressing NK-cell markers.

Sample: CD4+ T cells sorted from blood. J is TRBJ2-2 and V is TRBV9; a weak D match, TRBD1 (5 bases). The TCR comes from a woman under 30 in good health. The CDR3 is CASSPPGQGYAGELFF. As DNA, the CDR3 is TGTGCCAGCAGCCCGCCCGGGCAGGGTTACGCCGGGGAGCTGTTTTTT.